The clone carrying this T cell receptor beta chain occurred many times. This sample stems from a study of blood T cell repertoires in COVID-19. Study information: Specimens from acute and convalescent COVID-19 originated in the United States, Italy and Spain.

TCRdb keeps only in-frame clones here, not all; method: immunoSEQ multiplex PCR. Seen here are roughly 120,000 clones, around 82% observed once, and the top ten hold almost 4.5%. This TCR was sampled from a human donor in a cohort sampled during active or convalescent COVID-19. Sequenced input: peripheral blood.

CDR3 protein: CATSDSSRGPTGLYTGELFF. The CDR3 coding sequence is TGTGCCACCAGTGACTCCTCAAGAGGCCCGACAGGGTTGTACACCGGGGAGCTGTTTTTT. This chain joins TRBV24-1 and TRBJ2-2; TRBD1 matches at 7 bases. V lost 4 bases to trimming and J lost 3 bases; unmatched junction nucleotides: 19. The CDR3 has 20 residues. Per germline, CDR1 KGHDR and CDR2 SFDVKD.